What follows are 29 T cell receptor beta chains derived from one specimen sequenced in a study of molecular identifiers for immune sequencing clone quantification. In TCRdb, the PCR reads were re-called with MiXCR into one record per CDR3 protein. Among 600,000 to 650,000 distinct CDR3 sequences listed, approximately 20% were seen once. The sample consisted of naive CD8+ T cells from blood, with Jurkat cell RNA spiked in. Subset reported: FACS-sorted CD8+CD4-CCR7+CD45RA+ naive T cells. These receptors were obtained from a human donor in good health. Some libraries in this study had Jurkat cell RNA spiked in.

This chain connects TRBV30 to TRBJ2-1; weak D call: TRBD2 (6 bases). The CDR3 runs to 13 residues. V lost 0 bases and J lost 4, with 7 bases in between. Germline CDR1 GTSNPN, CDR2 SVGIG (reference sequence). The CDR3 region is CAWSVRGYNEQFF. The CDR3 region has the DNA TGTGCCTGGAGTGTACGGGGGTACAATGAGCAGTTCTTC.

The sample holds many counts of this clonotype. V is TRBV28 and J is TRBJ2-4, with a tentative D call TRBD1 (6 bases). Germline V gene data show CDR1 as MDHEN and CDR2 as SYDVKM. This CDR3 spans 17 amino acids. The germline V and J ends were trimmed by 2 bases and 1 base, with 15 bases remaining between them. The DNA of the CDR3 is TGTGCCAGCAGTTTAACCGAGGGGGTCTCGGCCAAAAACATTCAGTACTTC. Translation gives CASSLTEGVSAKNIQYF.

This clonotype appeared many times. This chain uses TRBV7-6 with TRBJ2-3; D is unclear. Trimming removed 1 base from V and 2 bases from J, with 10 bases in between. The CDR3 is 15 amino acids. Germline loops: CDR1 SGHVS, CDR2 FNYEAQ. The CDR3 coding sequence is TGTGCCAGCAGCTTAGATTGGGCCACCACAGATACGCAGTATTTT. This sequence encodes CASSLDWATTDTQYF.

The CDR3 here is CSVTPRTESTDTQYF. CDR3 bases: TGCAGCGTGACCCCTCGGACGGAGAGCACAGATACGCAGTATTTT. The V gene is TRBV29-1, the J gene TRBJ2-3; D gene uncertain. The CDR3 sequence is 15 residues long. Germline V CDR1 and CDR2: SQVTM, ANQGSEA. Trimming took off 6 bases at V and 0 bases at J, with 16 bases between the two ends.

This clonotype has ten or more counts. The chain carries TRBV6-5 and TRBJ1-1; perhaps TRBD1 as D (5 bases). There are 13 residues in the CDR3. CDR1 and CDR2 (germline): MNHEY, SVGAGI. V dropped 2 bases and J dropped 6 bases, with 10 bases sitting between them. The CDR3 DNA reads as TGTGCCAGCAGTTACATCAGGGCTTCTGAAGCTTTCTTT. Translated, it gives CASSYIRASEAFF.

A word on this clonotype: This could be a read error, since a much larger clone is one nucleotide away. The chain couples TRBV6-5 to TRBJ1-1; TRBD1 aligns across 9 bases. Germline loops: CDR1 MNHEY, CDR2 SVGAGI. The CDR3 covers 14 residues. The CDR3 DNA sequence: TGTGCCTGCAGCCATACAGGGGGCGCCACTGAAGCTTTCTTT. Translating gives CACSHTGGATEAFF.

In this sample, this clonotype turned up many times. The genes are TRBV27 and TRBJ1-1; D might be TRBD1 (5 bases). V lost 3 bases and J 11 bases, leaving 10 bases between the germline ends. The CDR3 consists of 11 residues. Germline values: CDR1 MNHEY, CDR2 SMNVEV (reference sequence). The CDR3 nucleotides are TGTGCCAGCAGTTTCGGGGCTGTGGCTTTCTTT. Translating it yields CASSFGAVAFF.

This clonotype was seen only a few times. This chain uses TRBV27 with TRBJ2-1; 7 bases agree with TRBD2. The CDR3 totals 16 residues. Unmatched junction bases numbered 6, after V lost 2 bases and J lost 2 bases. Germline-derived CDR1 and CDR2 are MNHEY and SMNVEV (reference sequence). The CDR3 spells CASSLVGGPPYNEQFF. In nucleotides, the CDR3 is TGTGCCAGCAGTTTAGTGGGAGGGCCCCCCTACAATGAGCAGTTCTTC.

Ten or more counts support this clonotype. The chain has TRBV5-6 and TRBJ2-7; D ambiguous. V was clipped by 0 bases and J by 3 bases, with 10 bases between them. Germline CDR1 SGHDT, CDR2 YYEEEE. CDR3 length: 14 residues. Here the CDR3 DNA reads TGTGCCAGCAGCTTGGTTGGGGATTACTACGAGCAGTACTTC. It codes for CASSLVGDYYEQYF.

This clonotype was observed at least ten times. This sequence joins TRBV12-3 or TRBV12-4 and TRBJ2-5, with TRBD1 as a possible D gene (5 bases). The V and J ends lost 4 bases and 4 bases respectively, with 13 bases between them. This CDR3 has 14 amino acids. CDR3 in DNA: TGTGCCAGCAGTTCCCTCAGGGTGCCAGAGACCCAGTACTTC. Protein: CASSSLRVPETQYF.

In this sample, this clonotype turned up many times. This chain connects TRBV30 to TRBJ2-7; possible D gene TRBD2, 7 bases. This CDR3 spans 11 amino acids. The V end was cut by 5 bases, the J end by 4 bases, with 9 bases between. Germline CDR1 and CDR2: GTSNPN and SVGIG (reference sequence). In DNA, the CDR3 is TGTGCCTGGGCGGGGGCATACGAGCAGTACTTC. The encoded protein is CAWAGAYEQYF.

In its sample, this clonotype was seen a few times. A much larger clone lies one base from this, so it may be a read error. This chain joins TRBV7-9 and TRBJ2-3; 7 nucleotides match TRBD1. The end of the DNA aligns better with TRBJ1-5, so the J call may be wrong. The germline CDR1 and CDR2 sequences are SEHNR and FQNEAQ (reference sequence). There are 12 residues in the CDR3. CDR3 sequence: CASSQDRDTQHF. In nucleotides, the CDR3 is TGTGCCAGCAGCCAAGACAGGGATACGCAGCATTTT.

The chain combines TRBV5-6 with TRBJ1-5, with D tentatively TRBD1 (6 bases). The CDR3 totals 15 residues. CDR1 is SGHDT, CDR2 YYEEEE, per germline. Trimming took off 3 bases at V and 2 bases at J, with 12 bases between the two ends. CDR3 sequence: CASSSWGLGNQPQHF. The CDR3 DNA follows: TGTGCCAGCAGCTCCTGGGGGCTTGGCAATCAGCCCCAGCATTTT.

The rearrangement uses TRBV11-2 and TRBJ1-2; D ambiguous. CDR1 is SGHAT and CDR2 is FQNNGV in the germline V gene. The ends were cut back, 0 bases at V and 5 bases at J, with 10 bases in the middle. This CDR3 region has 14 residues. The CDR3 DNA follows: TGTGCCAGCAGCTTAGAACGGGTTGGGTATGGCTACACCTTC. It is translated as CASSLERVGYGYTF. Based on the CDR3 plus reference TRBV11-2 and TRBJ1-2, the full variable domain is EAGVAQSPRYKIIEKRQSVAFWCNPISGHATLYWYQQILGQGPKLLIQFQNNGVVDDSQLPKDRFSAERLKGVDSTLKIQPAKLEDSAVYLCASSLERVGYGYTFGSGTRLTVV.

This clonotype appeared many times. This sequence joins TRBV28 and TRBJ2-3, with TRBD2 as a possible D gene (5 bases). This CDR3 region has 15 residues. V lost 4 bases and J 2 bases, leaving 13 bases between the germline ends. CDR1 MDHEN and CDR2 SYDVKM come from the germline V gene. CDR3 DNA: TGTGCCAGCAGTTCAAGCGAGGAGGTCACAGATACGCAGTATTTT. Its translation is CASSSSEEVTDTQYF.

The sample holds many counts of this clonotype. DNA of the CDR3: TGTGCCAGCAGCCAAGAGGGACCGTACCCCCAAGAGACCCAGTACTTC. It specifies CASSQEGPYPQETQYF. The rearrangement joins TRBV3-1 to TRBJ2-5, with D perhaps matching TRBD1 or TRBD2 (5 bases each). V lost 0 bases and J 1 base, leaving 12 bases between the germline ends. The CDR3 extends over 16 amino acids. Germline CDR1 reads LGHDT; CDR2 reads YNNKEL (reference sequence).

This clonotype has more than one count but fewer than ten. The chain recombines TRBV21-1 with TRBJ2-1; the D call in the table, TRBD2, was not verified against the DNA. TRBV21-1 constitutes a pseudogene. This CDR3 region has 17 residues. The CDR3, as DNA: TGTGCCAGCAGCAAAGAAGGTCTAGCGGGACCGTACAATGAGCAGTTCTTC. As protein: CASSKEGLAGPYNEQFF.

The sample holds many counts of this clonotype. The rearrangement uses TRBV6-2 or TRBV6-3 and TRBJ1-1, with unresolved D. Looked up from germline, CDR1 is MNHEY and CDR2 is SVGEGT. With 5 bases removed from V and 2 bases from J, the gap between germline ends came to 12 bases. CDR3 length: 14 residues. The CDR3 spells CASSAQPANTEAFF. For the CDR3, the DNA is TGTGCCAGCAGTGCTCAACCTGCTAACACTGAAGCTTTCTTT.

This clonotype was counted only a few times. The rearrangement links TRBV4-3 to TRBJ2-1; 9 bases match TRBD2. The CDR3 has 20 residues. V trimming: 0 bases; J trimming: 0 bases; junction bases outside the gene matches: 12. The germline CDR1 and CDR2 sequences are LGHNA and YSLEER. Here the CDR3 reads CASSQDFWREGLSSYNEQFF. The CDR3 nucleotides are TGCGCCAGCAGCCAAGACTTCTGGCGGGAGGGCCTGAGCTCCTACAATGAGCAGTTCTTC.

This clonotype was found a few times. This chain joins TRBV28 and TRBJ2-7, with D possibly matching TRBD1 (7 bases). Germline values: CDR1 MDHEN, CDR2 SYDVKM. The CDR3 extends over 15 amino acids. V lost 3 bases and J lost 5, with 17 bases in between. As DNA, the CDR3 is TGTGCCAGCAGTTTCAGGGGGACAGCGGGCCACGAGCAGTACTTC. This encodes CASSFRGTAGHEQYF.

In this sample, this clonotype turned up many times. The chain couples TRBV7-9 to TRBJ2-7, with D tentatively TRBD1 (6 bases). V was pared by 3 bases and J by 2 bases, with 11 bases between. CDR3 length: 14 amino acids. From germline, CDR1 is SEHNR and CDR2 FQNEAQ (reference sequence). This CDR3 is CASSLGAVTYEQYF. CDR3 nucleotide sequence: TGTGCCAGCAGCTTGGGGGCGGTGACCTACGAGCAGTACTTC.

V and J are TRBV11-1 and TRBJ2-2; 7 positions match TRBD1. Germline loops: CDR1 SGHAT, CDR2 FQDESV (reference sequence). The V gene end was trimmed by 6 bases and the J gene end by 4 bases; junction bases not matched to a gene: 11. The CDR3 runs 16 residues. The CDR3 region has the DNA TGTGCCAGCAGTACTACGACAGGGACGATCACCGGGGAGCTGTTTTTT. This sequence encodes CASSTTTGTITGELFF.

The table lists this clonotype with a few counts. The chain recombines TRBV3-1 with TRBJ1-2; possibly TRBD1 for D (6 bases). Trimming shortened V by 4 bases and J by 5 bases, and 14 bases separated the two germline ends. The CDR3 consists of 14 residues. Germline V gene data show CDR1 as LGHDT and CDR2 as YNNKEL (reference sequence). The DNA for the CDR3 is TGTGCCAGCAGCCCGACCGGGACACCTTATGGCTACACCTTC. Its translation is CASSPTGTPYGYTF. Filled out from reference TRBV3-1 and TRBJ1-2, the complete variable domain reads DTAVSQTPKYLVTQMGNDKSIKCEQNLGHDTMYWYKQDSKKFLKIMFSYNNKELIINETVPNRFSPKSPDKAHLNLHINSLELGDSAVYFCASSPTGTPYGYTFGSGTRLTVV.

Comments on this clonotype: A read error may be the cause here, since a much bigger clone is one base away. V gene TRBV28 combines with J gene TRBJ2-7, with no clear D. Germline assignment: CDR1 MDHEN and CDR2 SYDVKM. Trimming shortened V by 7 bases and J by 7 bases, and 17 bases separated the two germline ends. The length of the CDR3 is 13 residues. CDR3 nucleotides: TGTGCCAGCACCCCCGATGAGGTGGGAGAGCAGTACTTC. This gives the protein CASTPDEVGEQYF.

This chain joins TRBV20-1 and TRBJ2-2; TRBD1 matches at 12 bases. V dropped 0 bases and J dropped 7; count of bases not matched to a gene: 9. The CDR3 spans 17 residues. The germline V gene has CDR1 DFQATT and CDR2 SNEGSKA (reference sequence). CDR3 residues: CSARDLVGTGGIGELFF. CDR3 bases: TGCAGTGCTAGAGATTTAGTCGGGACAGGGGGCATCGGGGAGCTGTTTTTT.

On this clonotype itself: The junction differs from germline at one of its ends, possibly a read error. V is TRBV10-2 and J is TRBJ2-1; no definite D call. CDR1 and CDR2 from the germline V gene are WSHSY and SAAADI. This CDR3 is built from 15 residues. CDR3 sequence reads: CASSESSVRANEQLF. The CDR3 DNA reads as TGCGCCAGCAGTGAAAGCTCAGTCCGGGCGAATGAGCAGCTCTTC.

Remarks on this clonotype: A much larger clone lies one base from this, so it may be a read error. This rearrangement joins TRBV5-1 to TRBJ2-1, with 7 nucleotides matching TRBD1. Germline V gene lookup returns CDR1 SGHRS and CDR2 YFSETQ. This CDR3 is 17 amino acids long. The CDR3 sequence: CAGSLEVEGAAYNEQFF. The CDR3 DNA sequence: TGCGCCGGCAGCTTGGAAGTTGAGGGGGCGGCCTACAATGAGCAGTTCTTC.

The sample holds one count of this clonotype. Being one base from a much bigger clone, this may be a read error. The CDR3 sequence is CASSDLRETQYF. The CDR3, as DNA: TGCGCCAGCAGTGATCTTCGAGAGACCCAGTACTTC. V is TRBV10-2 and J is TRBJ2-5; D call uncertain. V lost 3 bases and J lost 4, with 6 bases in between. Germline CDR1 reads WSHSY; CDR2 reads SAAADI. The CDR3 covers 12 residues.

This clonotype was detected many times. In DNA form, the CDR3 reads TGTGCCAGCAGCGGGTTAGGACAGACCGGGGAGCTGTTTTTT. Translated, it gives CASSGLGQTGELFF. J is TRBJ2-2 and V is TRBV27; D is perhaps TRBD1 (6 bases). The CDR3 has 14 amino acids. Trimming cost V 6 bases and J 5 bases, with 13 bases left between them. The germline gives CDR1 MNHEY, CDR2 SMNVEV (reference sequence).